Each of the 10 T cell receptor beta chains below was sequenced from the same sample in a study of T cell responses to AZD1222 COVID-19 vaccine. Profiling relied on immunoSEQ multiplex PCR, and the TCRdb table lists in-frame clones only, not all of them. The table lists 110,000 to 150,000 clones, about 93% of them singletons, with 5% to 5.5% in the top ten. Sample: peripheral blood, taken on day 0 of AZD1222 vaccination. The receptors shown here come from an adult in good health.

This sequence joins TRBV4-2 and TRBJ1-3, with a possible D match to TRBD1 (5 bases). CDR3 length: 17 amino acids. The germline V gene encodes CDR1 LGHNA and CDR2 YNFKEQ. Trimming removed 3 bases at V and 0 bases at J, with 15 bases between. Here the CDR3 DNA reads TGTGCCAGCAGCCAGGACTTCAGGGACGACTCTGGAAACACCATATATTTT. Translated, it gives CASSQDFRDDSGNTIYF.

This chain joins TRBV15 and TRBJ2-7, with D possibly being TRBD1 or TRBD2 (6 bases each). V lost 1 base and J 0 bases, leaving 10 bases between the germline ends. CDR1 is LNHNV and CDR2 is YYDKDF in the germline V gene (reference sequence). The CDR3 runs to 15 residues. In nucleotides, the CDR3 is TGTGCCACCAGCAGAGCGGGGGCGAGCTCCTACGAGCAGTACTTC. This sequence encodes CATSRAGASSYEQYF.

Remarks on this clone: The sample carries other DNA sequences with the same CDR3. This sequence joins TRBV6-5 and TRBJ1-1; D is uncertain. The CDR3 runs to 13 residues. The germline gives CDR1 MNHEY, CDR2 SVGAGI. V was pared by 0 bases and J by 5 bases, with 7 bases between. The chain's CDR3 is CASSYSRRTEAFF. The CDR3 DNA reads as TGTGCCAGCAGTTACTCGAGAAGGACTGAAGCTTTCTTT.

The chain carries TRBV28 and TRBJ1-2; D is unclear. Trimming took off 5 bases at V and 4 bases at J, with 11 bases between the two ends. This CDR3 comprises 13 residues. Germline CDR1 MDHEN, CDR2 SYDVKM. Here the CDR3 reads CASSPPVSYGYTF. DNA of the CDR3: TGTGCCAGCAGTCCCCCGGTCAGCTATGGCTACACCTTC.

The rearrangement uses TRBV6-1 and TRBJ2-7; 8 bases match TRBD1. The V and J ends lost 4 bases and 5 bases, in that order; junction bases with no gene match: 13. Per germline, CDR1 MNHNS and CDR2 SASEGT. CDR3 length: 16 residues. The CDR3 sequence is CASSGTGTGGQDEQYF. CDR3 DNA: TGTGCCAGCAGTGGCACCGGGACAGGAGGTCAGGACGAGCAGTACTTC.

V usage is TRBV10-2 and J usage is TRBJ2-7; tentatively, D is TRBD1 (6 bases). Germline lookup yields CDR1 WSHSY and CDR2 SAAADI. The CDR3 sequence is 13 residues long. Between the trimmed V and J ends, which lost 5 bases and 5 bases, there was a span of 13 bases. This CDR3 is CASSLDRSDEQYF. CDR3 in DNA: TGCGCCAGCAGTCTCGACAGGTCCGACGAGCAGTACTTC.

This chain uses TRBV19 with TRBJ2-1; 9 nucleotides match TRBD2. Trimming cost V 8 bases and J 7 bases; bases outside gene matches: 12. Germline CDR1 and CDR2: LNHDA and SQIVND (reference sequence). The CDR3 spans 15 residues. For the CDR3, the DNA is TGTGCCAGTGAGCCCTCAGCGGGAGGACGGAATGAGCAGTTCTTC. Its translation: CASEPSAGGRNEQFF.

The CDR3 region is CASSIYGDSPLHF. The CDR3 nucleotides read TGTGCCAGTAGTATTTATGGGGATTCACCCCTCCACTTT. The chain carries TRBV19 and TRBJ1-6; D unresolved. The CDR3 is made up of 13 amino acids. The germline CDR1 and CDR2 sequences are LNHDA and SQIVND (reference sequence). Between the trimmed V and J ends, which lost 3 bases and 8 bases, there was a span of 8 bases. Supplemented by reference TRBV19 and TRBJ1-6, the full variable domain reads DGGITQSPKYLFRKEGQNVTLSCEQNLNHDAMYWYRQDPGQGLRLIYYSQIVNDFQKGDIAEGYSVSREKKESFPLTVTSAQKNPTAFYLCASSIYGDSPLHFGNGTRLTVT.

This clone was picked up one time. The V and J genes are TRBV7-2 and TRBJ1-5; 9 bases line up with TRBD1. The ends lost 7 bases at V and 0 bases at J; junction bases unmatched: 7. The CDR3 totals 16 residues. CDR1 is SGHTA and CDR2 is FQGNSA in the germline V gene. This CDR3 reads CASTLKGQGSNQPQHF. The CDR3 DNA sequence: TGTGCCAGCACCCTAAAGGGACAGGGTAGCAATCAGCCCCAGCATTTT.

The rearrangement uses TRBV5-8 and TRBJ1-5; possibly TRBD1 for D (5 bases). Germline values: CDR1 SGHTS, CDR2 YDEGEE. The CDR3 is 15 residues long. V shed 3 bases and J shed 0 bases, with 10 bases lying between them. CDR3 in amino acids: CASSWDGDSNQPQHF. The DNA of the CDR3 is TGTGCCAGCAGCTGGGACGGAGATAGCAATCAGCCCCAGCATTTT.